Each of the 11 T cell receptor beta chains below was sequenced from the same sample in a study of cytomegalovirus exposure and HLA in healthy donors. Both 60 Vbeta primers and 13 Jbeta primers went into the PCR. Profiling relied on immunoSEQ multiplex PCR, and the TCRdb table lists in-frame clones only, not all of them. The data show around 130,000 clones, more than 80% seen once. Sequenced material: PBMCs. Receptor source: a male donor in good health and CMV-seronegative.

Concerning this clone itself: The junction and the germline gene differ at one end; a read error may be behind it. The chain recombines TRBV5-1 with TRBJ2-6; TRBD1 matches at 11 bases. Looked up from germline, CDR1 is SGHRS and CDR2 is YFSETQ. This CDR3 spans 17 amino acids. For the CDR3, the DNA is TGCGCCAGCAGACCCGGACAGGGGGCGGCTGGGGCCAACGGCCTGACTTTC. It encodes CASRPGQGAAGANGLTF.

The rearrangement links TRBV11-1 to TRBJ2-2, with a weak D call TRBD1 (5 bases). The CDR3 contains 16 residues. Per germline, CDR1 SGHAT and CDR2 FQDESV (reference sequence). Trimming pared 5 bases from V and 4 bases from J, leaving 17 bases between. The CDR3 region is CASSPRQNSPTGELFF. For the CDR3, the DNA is TGTGCCAGCAGCCCAAGACAGAATTCACCCACCGGGGAGCTGTTTTTT.

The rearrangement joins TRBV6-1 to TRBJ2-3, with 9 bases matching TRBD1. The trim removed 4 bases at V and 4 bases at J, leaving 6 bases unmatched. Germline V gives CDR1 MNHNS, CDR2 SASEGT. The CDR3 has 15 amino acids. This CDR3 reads CASSARDRAPDTQYF. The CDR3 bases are TGTGCCAGCAGTGCCCGGGACAGGGCGCCAGATACGCAGTATTTT.

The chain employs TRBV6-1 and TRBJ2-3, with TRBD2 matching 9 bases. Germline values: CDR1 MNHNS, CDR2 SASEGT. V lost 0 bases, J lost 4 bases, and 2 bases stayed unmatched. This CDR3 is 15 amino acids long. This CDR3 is CASSEASGSPDTQYF. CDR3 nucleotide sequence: TGTGCCAGCAGTGAAGCTAGCGGGAGTCCAGATACGCAGTATTTT.

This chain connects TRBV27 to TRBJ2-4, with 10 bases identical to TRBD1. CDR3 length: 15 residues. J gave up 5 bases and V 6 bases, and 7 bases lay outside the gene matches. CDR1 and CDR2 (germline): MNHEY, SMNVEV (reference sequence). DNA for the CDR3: TGTGCCAGCAGCCCCCTAGGGACAGGGGAAAACATTCAGTACTTC. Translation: CASSPLGTGENIQYF.

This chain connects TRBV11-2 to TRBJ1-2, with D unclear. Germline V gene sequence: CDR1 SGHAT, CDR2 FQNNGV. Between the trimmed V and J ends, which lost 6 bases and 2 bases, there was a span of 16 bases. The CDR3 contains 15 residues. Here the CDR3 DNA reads TGTGCCAGCAGGTCCTTAACTACCATGAACTATGGCTACACCTTC. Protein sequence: CASRSLTTMNYGYTF.

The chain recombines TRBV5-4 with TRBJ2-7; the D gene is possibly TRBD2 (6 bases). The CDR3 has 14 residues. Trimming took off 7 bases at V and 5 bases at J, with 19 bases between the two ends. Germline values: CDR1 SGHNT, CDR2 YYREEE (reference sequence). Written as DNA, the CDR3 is TGTGCCAGCCCCGGGAGCAGGAATCGGCACGAGCAGTACTTC. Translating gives CASPGSRNRHEQYF.

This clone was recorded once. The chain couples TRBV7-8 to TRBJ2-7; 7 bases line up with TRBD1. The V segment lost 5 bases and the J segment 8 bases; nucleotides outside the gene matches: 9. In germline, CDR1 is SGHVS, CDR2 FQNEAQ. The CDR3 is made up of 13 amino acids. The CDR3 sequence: CASSTRTGAKQYF. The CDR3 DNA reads TGTGCCAGCAGCACCCGGACAGGCGCTAAGCAGTACTTC. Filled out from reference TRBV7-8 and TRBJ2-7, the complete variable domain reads GAGVSQSPRYKVAKRGQDVALRCDPISGHVSLFWYQQALGQGPEFLTYFQNEAQLDKSGLPSDRFFAERPEGSVSTLKIQRTQQEDSAVYLCASSTRTGAKQYFGPGTRLTVT.

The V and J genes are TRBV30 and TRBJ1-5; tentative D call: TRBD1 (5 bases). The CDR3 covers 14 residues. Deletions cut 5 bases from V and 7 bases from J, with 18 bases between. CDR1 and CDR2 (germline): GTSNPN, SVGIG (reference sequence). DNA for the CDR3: TGTGCCTGGGGCCCCGGCAGGGTAAAGCAGCCCCAGCATTTT. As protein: CAWGPGRVKQPQHF.

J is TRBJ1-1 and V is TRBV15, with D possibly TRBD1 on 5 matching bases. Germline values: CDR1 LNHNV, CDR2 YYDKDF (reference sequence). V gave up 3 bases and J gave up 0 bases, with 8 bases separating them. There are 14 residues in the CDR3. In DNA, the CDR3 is TGTGCCACCAGCAGCAGGGAACTGAACACTGAAGCTTTCTTT. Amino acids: CATSSRELNTEAFF.

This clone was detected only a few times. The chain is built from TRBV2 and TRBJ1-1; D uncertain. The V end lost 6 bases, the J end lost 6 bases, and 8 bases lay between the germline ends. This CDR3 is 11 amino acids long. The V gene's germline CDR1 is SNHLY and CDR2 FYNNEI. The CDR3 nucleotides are TGTGCCAGCAGCCATAGTTCTGAAGCTTTCTTT. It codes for CASSHSSEAFF.